This T cell receptor beta chain was recorded in a study of blood T cell repertoires in COVID-19 (dated by TCRdb to the early 2020s). In terms of the full investigation: Samples covering the acute and convalescent phases of COVID-19 were provided by collaborators in the United States, Italy and Spain. Samples were obtained from the ongoing ImmuneRACE study (first 160 participants) and from roughly 1,300 subjects provided by 6 global collaborators. A de-identified subject ID, COVID-19 status, age in years and sex were almost always included in the sample metadata. Subjects who had been exposed to COVID-19, were actively infected with it, or had recovered from it provided the deeply sampled blood TCRbeta repertoires that made up the dataset. The repertoires were released in a freely available public database meant as a resource for research on the immune response to SARS-CoV-2. HLA class I and class II types, where available, came from metadata supplied by the sample provider rather than from assay-based typing. The material from the prospective study consisted of cDNA or gDNA derived from T cells, B-cell-depleted T cells, or PBMCs.

In the prospective study, participants were roughly 18 to 95 years old, resided in approximately 22 geographic areas of the United States, and were enrolled through a virtual design. In the prospective study, cohorts were assigned on the basis of participant-reported clinical history obtained from a screening survey and a study questionnaire. Recovered participants in ImmuneRACE Cohort 3 were defined as having two consecutive negative NP/OP PCR tests, clearance from a healthcare professional, or resolution of symptoms. In the prospective study, mobile phlebotomists collected whole blood, serum and a nasopharyngeal or oropharyngeal swab from each participant. Over an approximately two-month period, participants in the prospective study had the option of providing additional blood draws and questionnaires. Before DNA extraction, prospective study blood samples were shipped either frozen or at room temperature.

Worth noting for this clone: Its antigen is currently not known. No much larger clone exists at a distance of one base, and base qualities are not known.

The germline V gene specifies MDHEN as CDR1 and SYDVKM as CDR2. A distance of 13 bases separates the germline ends of V and J, which lose 6 bases and 1 base respectively. The cysteine opens and the phenylalanine closes a CDR3 of 15 amino acids. CDR3 DNA is the only sequence kept; it has 45 bases, read in frame from the first base. The immunoSEQ Assay, a bias-controlled multiplex PCR, was used to amplify TCRbeta CDR3 regions from genomic DNA. Under the source paper's analysis protocol: Within the assay, amplification of reference gene primers was used to estimate how many nucleated cells each sample contained. Sequence reads were collapsed and filtered to measure the absolute abundance of every unique TCRbeta CDR3 rearrangement. For each sample, productive Simpson clonality was calculated as the square root of Simpson's diversity index across productive rearrangements. TCRdb provides this immuneACCESS table in a form limited to in-frame rearrangements. Some clones are lacking; in checked studies, under half of them reflect an unresolved V gene, and why the rest are absent is not known. Clone size and V and J calls were adopted from that table, with D and trimming inferred from the DNA. Here the sample has approximately 210,000 clones; around 90% occur a single time. The biggest ten clones account for approximately 8.2% of the sample.

The paper's findings and limits, for the study overall: How much clinical and demographic metadata was included differed by source and by participant, and the metadata was provided uncurated.

Sequencing was carried out using PBMCs or T cells enriched from blood (not recorded which). In this chain, TRBV28 is recombined with TRBJ1-3; a tentative D match to TRBD1 spans 5 bases. The sequence derives from a woman between 18 and 29 years old who had recovered from COVID-19. The DNA is TGTGCCAGCAGGGAGAGCCCAGGGTCTGGAAACACCATATATTTT. It codes for CASRESPGSGNTIYF.